What follows are 3 T cell receptor beta chains derived from one specimen sequenced in a study of shared clonotypes between healthy human individuals. Repertoires were generated with immunoSEQ multiplex PCR, while TCRdb's copy carries only in-frame clones and drops some. The sample yields 150,000 to 200,000 clones, approximately 60% seen once. The sample taken for sequencing was memory CD4+ T cells sorted from blood. Specified subset: CD45RA-negative fraction. Receptors were obtained from a man younger than 40 in good health.

CDR3 in DNA: TGTGCCAGTAGTATAGGGCGGGGTTCGAGGACCAATGAGCAGTTCTTC. Translation gives CASSIGRGSRTNEQFF. The genes are TRBV19 and TRBJ2-1; tentative D call: TRBD2 (6 bases). The CDR3 contains 16 residues. Germline loops: CDR1 LNHDA, CDR2 SQIVND (reference sequence). V lost 1 base to trimming and J lost 6 bases, with 16 bases between them. Using reference TRBV19 and TRBJ2-1 for the parts outside the CDR3, the full variable domain is DGGITQSPKYLFRKEGQNVTLSCEQNLNHDAMYWYRQDPGQGLRLIYYSQIVNDFQKGDIAEGYSVSREKKESFPLTVTSAQKNPTAFYLCASSIGRGSRTNEQFFGPGTRLTVL.

This clone has just one count. V and J are TRBV28 and TRBJ1-1; tentative D call: TRBD1 (6 bases). Trimming stripped 2 bases from V and 1 base from J, with 11 bases between. Germline values: CDR1 MDHEN, CDR2 SYDVKM. This CDR3 has 15 amino acids. The CDR3 region is CASSLRRGRNTEAFF. Here the CDR3 DNA reads TGTGCCAGCAGTTTACGGCGGGGGCGGAACACTGAAGCTTTCTTT.

This clone was picked up a small number of times. The rearrangement joins TRBV9 to TRBJ1-1; the D is unclear. Trimming removed 0 bases from V and 2 bases from J, with 8 bases in between. The germline gives CDR1 SGDLS, CDR2 YYNGEE. This CDR3 is 14 amino acids long. CDR3 nucleotides: TGTGCCAGCAGCGTAGGACGAGTAAACACTGAAGCTTTCTTT. This gives the protein CASSVGRVNTEAFF.